The clone carrying this TCR beta chain was counted many times. Its specificity is unknown. Germline V gene lookup returns CDR1 MNHEY and CDR2 SMNVEV (reference sequence). The CDR3 extends over 15 amino acids. Trimming shortened V by 6 bases and J by 0 bases, and 15 bases separated the two germline ends. The data were taken from a study of Graves' ophthalmopathy and Graves' hyperthyroidism. Study results and limitations: Forecasting of ophthalmopathy progression by the model achieved almost 71% sensitivity and 72% to 75% specificity.

Hyperthyroidism was new, under 2 months, in patients aged 18 to 65. Patients were diagnosed from clinical symptoms, serum thyroxine, TRAb, thyroid ultrasound and orbital computed tomography. Sampling about 10 ml of fresh peripheral blood provided the PBMCs. Amplification of TCR beta CDR3 regions used RNA transcripts. First-round RT-PCR relied on HTBI primers, and a second-round multiplex PCR came next. TCRdb called the multiplex PCR reads again in MiXCR, with one record for every CDR3 protein. The sample carries 300,000 to 500,000 distinct CDR3 sequences, roughly 14% recorded once. The sequenced sample was peripheral blood. This rearrangement joins TRBV27 to TRBJ2-7; D is uncertain. This TCR was recovered from a woman aged 18-35 years with stable Graves' hyperthyroidism. The CDR3 loop reads CASSPTDLISYEQYF. Here the CDR3 DNA reads TGTGCCAGCAGCCCGACGGACCTTATCTCCTACGAGCAGTACTTC.